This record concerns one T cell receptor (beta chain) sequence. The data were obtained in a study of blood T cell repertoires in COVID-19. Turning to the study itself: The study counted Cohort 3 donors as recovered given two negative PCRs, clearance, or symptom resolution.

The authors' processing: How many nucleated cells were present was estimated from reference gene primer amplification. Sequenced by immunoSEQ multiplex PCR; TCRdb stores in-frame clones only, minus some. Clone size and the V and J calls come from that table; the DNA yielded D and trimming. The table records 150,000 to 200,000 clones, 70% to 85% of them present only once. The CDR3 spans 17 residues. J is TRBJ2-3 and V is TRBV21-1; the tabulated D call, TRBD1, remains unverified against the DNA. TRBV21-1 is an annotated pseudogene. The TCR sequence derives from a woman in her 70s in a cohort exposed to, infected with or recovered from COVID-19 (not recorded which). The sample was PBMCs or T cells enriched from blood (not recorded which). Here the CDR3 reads CASSKGGKGAITDTQYF. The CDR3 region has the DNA TGTGCCAGCAGCAAAGGGGGAAAGGGGGCGATCACAGATACGCAGTATTTT.